One and the same sample provided the 9 T cell receptor beta chains below, sequenced in a study of T cells in narcolepsy. Profiling relied on immunoSEQ multiplex PCR, and the TCRdb table lists in-frame clones only, not all of them. The sample yields around 20,000 clones, 92% seen once. The source material was CD45RA- memory CD4+ T cells from PBMCs. The receptor source for this set is a human donor with narcolepsy.

V and J are TRBV5-5 and TRBJ1-2, with 8 bases aligning to TRBD1. CDR1 SGHKS and CDR2 YYEKEE come from the germline V gene (reference sequence). V lost 4 bases, J lost 4 bases, and 9 bases stayed unmatched. This CDR3 comprises 15 residues. This chain's CDR3 is CASSSWTGNPYGYTF. Written as DNA, the CDR3 is TGTGCCAGCAGCAGCTGGACAGGGAACCCCTATGGCTACACCTTC.

The gene calls are TRBV9 and TRBJ1-4; D is uncertain. V was shortened by 3 bases and J by 5 bases, with 14 bases between the two germline ends. The CDR3 loop spans 15 amino acids. Per germline, CDR1 SGDLS and CDR2 YYNGEE. The CDR3 protein is CASSADTTTNEKLFF. Here the CDR3 DNA reads TGTGCCAGCAGCGCCGACACAACCACGAATGAAAAACTGTTTTTT. Looking up the rest from reference TRBV9 and TRBJ1-4 gives the full variable domain: DSGVTQTPKHLITATGQRVTLRCSPRSGDLSVYWYQQSLDQGLQFLIQYYNGEERAKGNILERFSAQQFPDLHSELNLSSLELGDSALYFCASSADTTTNEKLFFGSGTQLSVL.

V and J are TRBV28 and TRBJ2-5, with 9 bases aligning to TRBD2. CDR1 and CDR2 from the germline V gene are MDHEN and SYDVKM. The V segment lost 6 bases and the J segment 5 bases; nucleotides outside the gene matches: 10. The CDR3 sequence is 15 residues long. The CDR3 loop reads CASSSAGGPGETQYF. The CDR3 nucleotides read TGTGCCAGCAGCTCAGCGGGAGGCCCGGGGGAGACCCAGTACTTC.

The genes are TRBV6-5 and TRBJ1-2; D gene unclear. Trimming cost V 6 bases and J 3 bases, with 17 bases left between them. Germline CDR1 reads MNHEY; CDR2 reads SVGAGI. The CDR3 has 15 amino acids. CDR3 nucleotides: TGTGCCAGCAGCTATGACAACCCCCGAGACTATGGCTACACCTTC. It specifies CASSYDNPRDYGYTF.

This clone was counted once. The CDR3 bases are TGTGCCTGGAGTGTCGGAGGGAATCAGCCCCAGCATTTT. It specifies CAWSVGGNQPQHF. The rearrangement uses TRBV30 and TRBJ1-5; no clear D gene. The V end was cut by 0 bases, the J end by 4 bases, with 7 bases between. Germline-derived CDR1 and CDR2 are GTSNPN and SVGIG (reference sequence). This CDR3 region has 13 residues. Variable domain in full (rest from reference TRBV30 and TRBJ1-5): SQTIHQWPATLVQPVGSPLSLECTVEGTSNPNLYWYRQAAGRGLQLLFYSVGIGQISSEVPQNLSASRPQDRQFILSSKKLLLSDSGFYLCAWSVGGNQPQHFGDGTRLSIL.

This chain links TRBV18 with TRBJ2-3; D might be TRBD2 (6 bases). The length of the CDR3 is 12 residues. CDR1 is KGHSH and CDR2 is LQKENI in the germline V gene. V lost 6 bases and J lost 11, with 15 bases in between. The CDR3 sequence: CASSKEGVGQYF. CDR3 DNA sequence: TGTGCCAGCTCCAAGGAGGGCGTGGGGCAGTATTTT.

This rearrangement joins TRBV2 to TRBJ2-3; TRBD1 matches at 7 bases. The CDR3 covers 14 residues. Germline V gives CDR1 SNHLY, CDR2 FYNNEI. V trimming: 10 bases; J trimming: 0 bases; junction bases outside the gene matches: 7. This chain's CDR3 is CATSGQLSTDTQYF. CDR3 DNA: TGTGCCACCTCGGGACAGCTTAGCACAGATACGCAGTATTTT.

The sample holds one count of this clone. This sequence joins TRBV5-1 and TRBJ2-5, with D unclear. Near its end, the DNA agrees better with TRBJ2-7, so the J call may be wrong. The germline V gene encodes CDR1 SGHRS and CDR2 YFSETQ. The CDR3 has 15 residues. The CDR3 reads CASSFGGLPAYEQYF. For the CDR3, the DNA is TGCGCCAGCAGCTTCGGCGGATTACCTGCCTACGAGCAGTACTTC.

V usage is TRBV27 and J usage is TRBJ1-1, with TRBD1 matching over 7 bases. V gave up 4 bases and J gave up 12 bases; unmatched junction bases: 14. Germline V gene lookup returns CDR1 MNHEY and CDR2 SMNVEV (reference sequence). The CDR3 covers 14 residues. CDR3 DNA sequence: TGTGCCAGCAGTTCCTACAGGGGTTCGAACGGGACTTTCTTT. It codes for CASSSYRGSNGTFF.